What follows are 32 T cell receptor beta chains derived from one specimen sequenced in a study of CD39 and CD103 CD8 tumor-infiltrating T cells (dated 2018 in TCRdb). The library was obtained by the immunoSEQ multiplex PCR assay. Imported from immuneACCESS, the table was reduced by TCRdb to in-frame sequences with V and J called. These copies leave out some clones; in studies compared against another copy, an unresolved V gene accounts for under half, and the cause of the remainder is not known. The sample table shows approximately 17,000 clones, and about 89% are seen once. Of the sample, around 4% is held by the ten largest clones. Sequenced input: CD8+ T cells sorted from blood. What this sample's cell subset or site label stands for: total memory CD8 T cells (CD45RA-CCR7+/-) from blood or uninvolved lymph node. The receptors shown here come from a human donor with head and neck squamous cell carcinoma.

The rearrangement joins TRBV7-6 to TRBJ2-2; 7 bases are shared with TRBD2. Trimming removed 6 bases from V and 0 bases from J; junction bases left unmatched: 7. The CDR3 is 16 amino acids. Germline V gene sequence: CDR1 SGHVS, CDR2 FNYEAQ. The CDR3 here is CASRPWEGPNTGELFF. The DNA for the CDR3 is TGTGCCAGCAGGCCCTGGGAGGGGCCGAACACCGGGGAGCTGTTTTTT.

This chain connects TRBV28 to TRBJ2-2, with a tentative D call TRBD2 (6 bases). This CDR3 is 15 amino acids long. CDR1 and CDR2 (germline): MDHEN, SYDVKM. Trimming stripped 6 bases from V and 4 bases from J, with 15 bases between. The CDR3, as DNA: TGTGCCAGCAGGTCGGGGGAGGCTGGCACCGGGGAGCTGTTTTTT. It yields the protein CASRSGEAGTGELFF.

This rearrangement joins TRBV19 to TRBJ2-7; 9 bases are a match to TRBD2. This CDR3 is 14 amino acids long. Losses at the gene ends were 4 bases for V and 5 bases for J; bases not matched to a gene: 6. Germline CDR1 is LNHDA and CDR2 is SQIVND (reference sequence). The CDR3 here is CASSNGLALDEQYF. The CDR3 coding sequence is TGTGCCAGTAGTAACGGACTAGCGCTAGACGAGCAGTACTTC.

This chain connects TRBV7-8 to TRBJ1-3; D gene unclear. Looked up from germline, CDR1 is SGHVS and CDR2 is FQNEAQ. V was pared by 0 bases and J by 1 base, with 10 bases between. The CDR3 extends over 16 amino acids. CDR3 sequence (DNA): TGTGCCAGCAGCTTAGCTTCGGTGGCTTCTGGAAACACCATATATTTT. It yields the protein CASSLASVASGNTIYF.

V usage is TRBV7-2 and J usage is TRBJ2-7; D is uncertain. With 3 bases removed from V and 6 bases from J, the gap between germline ends came to 15 bases. This CDR3 contains 14 residues. Germline lookup yields CDR1 SGHTA and CDR2 FQGNSA. The CDR3 protein is CASSFSTGSPEQYF. In DNA, the CDR3 is TGTGCCAGCAGCTTCTCGACCGGATCCCCCGAGCAGTACTTC.

This sequence joins TRBV4-1 and TRBJ1-1; 9 bases fit TRBD1. Unmatched junction bases numbered 3, after V lost 3 bases and J lost 1 base. CDR1 and CDR2 (germline): MGHRA, YSYEKL. The CDR3 is made up of 15 amino acids. The DNA for the CDR3 is TGCGCCAGCAGCCAGACAGGGGGGGGGAACACTGAAGCTTTCTTT. It specifies CASSQTGGGNTEAFF.

On this clone itself: Other DNA sequences in this sample translate to the same CDR3. This chain uses TRBV27 with TRBJ1-1, with D perhaps matching TRBD1 (6 bases). The V and J ends lost 5 bases and 14 bases respectively, with 21 bases between them. The CDR3 spans 13 residues. Germline CDR1 is MNHEY and CDR2 is SMNVEV (reference sequence). The CDR3: CASSPLGRLGAFF. CDR3 nucleotide sequence: TGTGCCAGCAGTCCTCTCGGCAGGCTGGGGGCCTTCTTT.

This chain joins TRBV4-1 and TRBJ1-2, with 9 bases matching TRBD1. Germline CDR1 MGHRA, CDR2 YSYEKL. The CDR3 extends over 14 amino acids. V lost 1 base to trimming and J lost 7 bases; unmatched junction nucleotides: 4. CDR3: CASSQVTGQGGYTF. CDR3 DNA sequence: TGCGCCAGCAGCCAAGTCACGGGACAGGGTGGCTACACCTTC.

The chain combines TRBV19 with TRBJ2-1, with no clear D. V was cut by 7 bases and J by 1 base, with 5 bases left in between. Germline-derived CDR1 and CDR2 are LNHDA and SQIVND (reference sequence). This CDR3 region has 12 residues. Written as DNA, the CDR3 is TGTGCCAGTATAGGTTCCTACAATGAGCAGTTCTTC. Its protein product is CASIGSYNEQFF.

This clone was counted between two and nine times. This chain joins TRBV5-5 and TRBJ1-1, with unresolved D. The CDR3 has 14 residues. With 4 bases removed from V and 1 base from J, the gap between germline ends came to 11 bases. Looked up from germline, CDR1 is SGHKS and CDR2 is YYEKEE (reference sequence). CDR3 nucleotide sequence: TGTGCCAGCAGCCGCACAGCAGCGAACACTGAAGCTTTCTTT. Amino acid sequence: CASSRTAANTEAFF.

This clone has more than one count but fewer than ten. The rearrangement joins TRBV2 to TRBJ1-1, with 7 bases that match TRBD1. CDR1 and CDR2 (germline): SNHLY, FYNNEI. The CDR3 runs 14 residues. The V and J ends lost 6 bases and 2 bases, in that order; junction bases with no gene match: 6. The CDR3 here is CASSETGTNTEAFF. Written as DNA, the CDR3 is TGTGCCAGCAGCGAGACAGGGACAAACACTGAAGCTTTCTTT.

The chain carries TRBV6-6 and TRBJ2-7, with D unclear. From germline, CDR1 is MNHNY and CDR2 SVGAGI (reference sequence). The CDR3 is made up of 14 amino acids. V lost 3 bases, J lost 0 bases, and 9 bases lay in between. The CDR3 region is CASSYGPSSYEQYF. CDR3 DNA sequence: TGTGCCAGCAGTTATGGCCCCAGCTCCTACGAGCAGTACTTC.

This clone has just one count. V is TRBV19 and J is TRBJ1-3; perhaps TRBD1 as D (6 bases). This CDR3 region has 16 residues. The V end lost 7 bases, the J end lost 4 bases, and 20 bases lay between the germline ends. Germline assignment: CDR1 LNHDA and CDR2 SQIVND (reference sequence). This CDR3 is CASNIGTRGSGNTIYF. CDR3 DNA: TGTGCCAGTAATATCGGGACAAGGGGGTCCGGAAACACCATATATTTT.

The J gene is TRBJ1-2, the V gene TRBV6-5; D is perhaps TRBD1 (5 bases). The CDR3 length is 14 residues. The V end was cut by 5 bases, the J end by 2 bases, with 12 bases between. The germline V gene has CDR1 MNHEY and CDR2 SVGAGI. In DNA form, the CDR3 reads TGTGCCAGCAGTGCCGGGGGATCAAACTATGGCTACACCTTC. Translating gives CASSAGGSNYGYTF.

This clone was seen a handful of times. J is TRBJ1-1 and V is TRBV5-1, with D unresolved. Trimming took off 0 bases at V and 0 bases at J, with 9 bases between the two ends. CDR3 size: 15 residues. CDR1 and CDR2 from the germline V gene are SGHRS and YFSETQ. The CDR3 sequence is CASSLEATMNTEAFF. The CDR3 DNA follows: TGCGCCAGCAGCTTGGAAGCGACGATGAACACTGAAGCTTTCTTT.

The chain joins TRBV2 to TRBJ2-1, with D tentatively TRBD2 (6 bases). The CDR3 has 15 amino acids. Looked up from germline, CDR1 is SNHLY and CDR2 is FYNNEI. V lost 6 bases to trimming and J lost 4 bases, with 16 bases between them. For the CDR3, the DNA is TGTGCCAGCAGAAAAGGGACTGACTCATACAATGAGCAGTTCTTC. It encodes CASRKGTDSYNEQFF.

The rearrangement uses TRBV5-5 and TRBJ2-7; no reliable D call. Germline CDR1 reads SGHKS; CDR2 reads YYEKEE (reference sequence). The CDR3 sequence is 13 residues long. V lost 2 bases and J lost 2, with 8 bases in between. The chain's CDR3 is CASSFGGAYEQYF. CDR3 bases: TGTGCCAGCAGCTTTGGCGGAGCCTACGAGCAGTACTTC.

The chain uses TRBV30 and TRBJ1-1; TRBD1 is a possible D gene (5 bases). V gave up 3 bases and J gave up 1 base, with 9 bases separating them. The germline V gene encodes CDR1 GTSNPN and CDR2 SVGIG (reference sequence). This CDR3 is 13 amino acids long. The CDR3 coding sequence is TGTGCCTGGAGCGCGACAGCGAACACTGAAGCTTTCTTT. Amino acids: CAWSATANTEAFF.

This chain links TRBV7-9 with TRBJ2-3; D not certain. The CDR3 runs 11 residues. Germline lookup yields CDR1 SEHNR and CDR2 FQNEAQ (reference sequence). V dropped 2 bases and J dropped 6 bases, with 3 bases sitting between them. CDR3 sequence: CASSLSDTQYF. CDR3 sequence (DNA): TGTGCCAGCAGCTTATCCGATACGCAGTATTTT.

This sequence joins TRBV4-1 and TRBJ1-2; D unresolved. Germline assignment: CDR1 MGHRA and CDR2 YSYEKL. Deletions cut 0 bases from V and 4 bases from J, with 6 bases between. There are 13 residues in the CDR3. This chain's CDR3 is CASSQDFAYGYTF. The CDR3 DNA reads as TGCGCCAGCAGCCAAGATTTCGCCTATGGCTACACCTTC.

The rearrangement links TRBV2 to TRBJ2-7; D is possibly TRBD1 (5 bases). The CDR3 loop spans 14 amino acids. Germline values: CDR1 SNHLY, CDR2 FYNNEI. Trimming cost V 4 bases and J 3 bases, with 13 bases left between them. Here the CDR3 DNA reads TGTGCCAGCAGTGGCGGCACAGGCCTCTACGAGCAGTACTTC. As protein: CASSGGTGLYEQYF.

The genes are TRBV27 and TRBJ2-1, with unresolved D. This CDR3 has 14 residues. Germline CDR1 and CDR2: MNHEY and SMNVEV (reference sequence). Trimming left V 4 bases short and J 3 bases short, with 10 bases between. The CDR3 bases are TGTGCCAGCAGTTCCACTCTAAGCTACAATGAGCAGTTCTTC. Translating it yields CASSSTLSYNEQFF.

The chain is built from TRBV7-8 and TRBJ2-3, with D hard to call. The CDR3 sequence is 17 residues long. Germline loops: CDR1 SGHVS, CDR2 FQNEAQ. V was cut by 1 base and J by 0 bases, with 14 bases left in between. CDR3 in amino acids: CASSLGTGAFSTDTQYF. The CDR3 DNA sequence: TGTGCCAGCAGCTTAGGTACGGGTGCTTTCAGCACAGATACGCAGTATTTT.

The chain recombines TRBV11-2 with TRBJ2-7, with TRBD2 matching 10 bases. V was pared by 1 base and J by 0 bases, with 6 bases of the junction left unmatched. Germline V gene sequence: CDR1 SGHAT, CDR2 FQNNGV. This CDR3 has 17 residues. The CDR3 nucleotides are TGTGCCAGCAGCTTAGGACTAGCGGGTGCCAACTCCTACGAGCAGTACTTC. This codes for CASSLGLAGANSYEQYF.

Regarding this clone: A read error may account for a junction end that differs from germline. The chain employs TRBV4-1 and TRBJ1-2; unclear D gene. CDR3 length: 16 amino acids. Per the germline V gene, CDR1 is MGHRA and CDR2 is YSYEKL. The CDR3 nucleotides are TGCGCCAGCAGTCAAGGATCGTCCCACGCCCTGAATGGCTACACCTTC. The encoded protein is CASSQGSSHALNGYTF.

About this clone itself: One end of the junction does not line up with germline, which may come from a read error. The chain employs TRBV2 and TRBJ1-6, with a tentative D call TRBD1 (6 bases). The CDR3 contains 13 residues. Per the germline V gene, CDR1 is SNHLY and CDR2 is FYNNEI. The CDR3 DNA sequence: TGTGCCGGCAGAGGGGGGTACAATTCACCCCTCCACTTT. It encodes CAGRGGYNSPLHF.

The J gene is TRBJ1-1, the V gene TRBV27; 7 nucleotides match TRBD1. CDR1 and CDR2 from the germline V gene are MNHEY and SMNVEV (reference sequence). V lost 2 bases, J lost 4 bases, and 4 bases stayed unmatched. The CDR3 is made up of 14 amino acids. CDR3: CASSLRGQLTEAFF. In DNA, the CDR3 is TGTGCCAGCAGTTTAAGGGGACAGCTCACTGAAGCTTTCTTT.

V is TRBV5-4 and J is TRBJ2-7; 8 bases line up with TRBD2. The length of the CDR3 is 12 residues. V was pared by 0 bases and J by 10 bases, with 3 bases of the junction left unmatched. The V gene's germline CDR1 is SGHNT and CDR2 YYREEE (reference sequence). This chain's CDR3 is CASSLDGGVQYF. Here the CDR3 DNA reads TGTGCCAGCAGCTTGGACGGGGGGGTCCAGTACTTC.

This chain connects TRBV2 to TRBJ2-7; 10 bases line up with TRBD1. After removal of 6 bases from V and 3 bases from J, the junction contained 2 bases not matched to a gene. CDR1 and CDR2 (germline): SNHLY, FYNNEI. The CDR3 contains 13 residues. The CDR3 region has the DNA TGTGCCAGCAGGGGACAGGGGTACTACGAGCAGTACTTC. It yields the protein CASRGQGYYEQYF. Full variable domain (rest looked up from reference TRBV2 and TRBJ2-7): EPEVTQTPSHQVTQMGQEVILRCVPISNHLYFYWYRQILGQKVEFLVSFYNNEISEKSEIFDDQFSVERPDGSNFTLKIRSTKLEDSAMYFCASRGQGYYEQYFGPGTRLTVT.

This chain connects TRBV29-1 to TRBJ2-6; D gene uncertain. Between the trimmed V and J ends, which lost 3 bases and 3 bases, there was a span of 3 bases. The CDR3 length is 12 residues. CDR1 and CDR2 from the germline V gene are SQVTM and ANQGSEA. In DNA form, the CDR3 reads TGCAGCGTTGACATTGGGGCCAACGTCCTGACTTTC. Translated: CSVDIGANVLTF.

J is TRBJ2-7 and V is TRBV5-1; 7 bases are a match to TRBD1. Losses at the gene ends were 4 bases for V and 3 bases for J; bases not matched to a gene: 4. The CDR3 runs 13 residues. Germline CDR1 is SGHRS and CDR2 is YFSETQ. The CDR3 DNA reads as TGCGCCAGCAGCCCGGGACAGAACTACGAGCAGTACTTC. This translates into CASSPGQNYEQYF.

The chain joins TRBV11-2 to TRBJ1-1; D is possibly TRBD1 (5 bases). The germline gives CDR1 SGHAT, CDR2 FQNNGV. The CDR3 sequence is 14 residues long. V was clipped by 5 bases and J by 5 bases, with 15 bases between them. This chain's CDR3 is CASSITGEKTEAFF. The CDR3 region has the DNA TGTGCCAGCAGCATTACAGGAGAAAAGACTGAAGCTTTCTTT.